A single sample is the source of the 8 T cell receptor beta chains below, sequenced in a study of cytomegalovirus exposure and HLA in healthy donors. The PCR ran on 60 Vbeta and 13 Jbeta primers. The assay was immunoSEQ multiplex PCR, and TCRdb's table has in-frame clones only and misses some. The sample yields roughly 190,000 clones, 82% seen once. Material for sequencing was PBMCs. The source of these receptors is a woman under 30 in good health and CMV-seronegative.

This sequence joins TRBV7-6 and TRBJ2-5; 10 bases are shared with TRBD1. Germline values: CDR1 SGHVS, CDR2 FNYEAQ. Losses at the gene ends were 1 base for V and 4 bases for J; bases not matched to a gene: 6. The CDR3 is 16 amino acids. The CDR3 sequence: CASSLELTGGRETQYF. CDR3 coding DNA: TGTGCCAGCAGCTTAGAATTGACAGGGGGCCGAGAGACCCAGTACTTC.

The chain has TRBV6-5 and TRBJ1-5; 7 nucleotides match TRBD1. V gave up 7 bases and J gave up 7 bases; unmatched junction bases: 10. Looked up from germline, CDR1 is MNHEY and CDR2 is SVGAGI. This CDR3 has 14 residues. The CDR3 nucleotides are TGTGCCAGCAAGGCTCTACAGGGGCAACAGCCCCAGCATTTT. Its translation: CASKALQGQQPQHF.

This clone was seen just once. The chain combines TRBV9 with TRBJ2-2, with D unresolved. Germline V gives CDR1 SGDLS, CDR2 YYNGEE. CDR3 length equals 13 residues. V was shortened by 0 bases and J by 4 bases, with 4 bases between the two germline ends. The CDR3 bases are TGTGCCAGCAGCGTAGGGGCCACCGGGGAGCTGTTTTTT. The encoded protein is CASSVGATGELFF.

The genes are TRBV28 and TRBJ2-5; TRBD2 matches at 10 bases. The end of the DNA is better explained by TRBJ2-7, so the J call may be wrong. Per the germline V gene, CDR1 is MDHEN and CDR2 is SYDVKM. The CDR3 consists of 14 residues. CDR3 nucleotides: TGTGCCAGCAGTTCTCCTAGCGGGAGAGACGAGCAGTACTTC. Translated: CASSSPSGRDEQYF.

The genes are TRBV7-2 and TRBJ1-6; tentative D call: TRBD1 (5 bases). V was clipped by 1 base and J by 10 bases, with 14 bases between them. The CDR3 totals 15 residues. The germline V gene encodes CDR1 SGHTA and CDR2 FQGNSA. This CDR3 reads CASSLVAGRLSPLHF. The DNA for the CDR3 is TGTGCCAGCAGCTTAGTCGCAGGGCGACTCTCACCCCTCCACTTT.

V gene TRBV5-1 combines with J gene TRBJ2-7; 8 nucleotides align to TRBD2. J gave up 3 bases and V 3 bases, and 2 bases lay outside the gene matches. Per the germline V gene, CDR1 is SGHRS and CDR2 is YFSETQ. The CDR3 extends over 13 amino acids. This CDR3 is CASSSTSGYEQYF. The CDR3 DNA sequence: TGCGCCAGCAGCTCAACTAGCGGCTACGAGCAGTACTTC.

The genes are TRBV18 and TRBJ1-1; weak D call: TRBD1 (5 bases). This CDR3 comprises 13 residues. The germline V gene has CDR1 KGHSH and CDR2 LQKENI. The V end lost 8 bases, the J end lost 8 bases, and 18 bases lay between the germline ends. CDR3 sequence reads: CASRGVGEVEAFF. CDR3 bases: TGTGCCAGCCGCGGGGTAGGGGAGGTCGAAGCTTTCTTT.

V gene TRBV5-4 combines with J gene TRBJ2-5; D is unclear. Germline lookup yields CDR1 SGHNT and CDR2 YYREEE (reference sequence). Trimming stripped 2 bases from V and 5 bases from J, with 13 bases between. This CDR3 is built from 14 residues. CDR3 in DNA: TGTGCCAGCAGCTTCCCCGGGTTATCGGAGACCCAGTACTTC. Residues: CASSFPGLSETQYF.